The clone carrying this TCR beta chain was recorded only once. This record comes from a study of blood T cell repertoires in COVID-19. Sequenced by immunoSEQ multiplex PCR; TCRdb stores in-frame clones only, minus some. The repertoire has around 390,000 clones, around nine tenths of them found once; the top ten carry about a tenth. The cohort comprised adults aged roughly 18 to 100 years residing in approximately 25 US areas. Cohort 3 recovery required two negative PCRs, clearance, or symptom resolution. The V end was cut by 4 bases, the J end by 5 bases, with 11 bases between. The CDR3 consists of 13 residues.

The clonotype comes from a woman aged 45-59 years who had recovered from COVID-19. The sequenced material came from PBMCs or T cells enriched from blood (not recorded which). The V and J genes are TRBV12-3 or TRBV12-4 and TRBJ1-2, with D unresolved. This CDR3 reads CASSSGPFYGYTF. The CDR3 DNA is TGTGCCAGCAGTTCGGGTCCGTTTTATGGCTACACCTTC.